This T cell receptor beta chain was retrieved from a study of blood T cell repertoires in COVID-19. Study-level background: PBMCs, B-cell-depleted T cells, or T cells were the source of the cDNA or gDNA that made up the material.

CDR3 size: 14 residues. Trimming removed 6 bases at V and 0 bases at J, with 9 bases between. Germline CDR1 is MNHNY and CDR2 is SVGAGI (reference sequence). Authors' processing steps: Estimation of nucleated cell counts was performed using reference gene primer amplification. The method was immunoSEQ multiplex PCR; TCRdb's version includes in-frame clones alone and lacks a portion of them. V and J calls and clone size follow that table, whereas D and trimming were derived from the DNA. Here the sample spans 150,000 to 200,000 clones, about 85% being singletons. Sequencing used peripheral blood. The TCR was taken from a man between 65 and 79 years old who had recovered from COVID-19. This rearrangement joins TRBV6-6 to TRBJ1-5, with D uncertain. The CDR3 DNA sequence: TGTGCCAGCAGGTTGGACTTTAGCAATCAGCCCCAGCATTTT. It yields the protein CASRLDFSNQPQHF.